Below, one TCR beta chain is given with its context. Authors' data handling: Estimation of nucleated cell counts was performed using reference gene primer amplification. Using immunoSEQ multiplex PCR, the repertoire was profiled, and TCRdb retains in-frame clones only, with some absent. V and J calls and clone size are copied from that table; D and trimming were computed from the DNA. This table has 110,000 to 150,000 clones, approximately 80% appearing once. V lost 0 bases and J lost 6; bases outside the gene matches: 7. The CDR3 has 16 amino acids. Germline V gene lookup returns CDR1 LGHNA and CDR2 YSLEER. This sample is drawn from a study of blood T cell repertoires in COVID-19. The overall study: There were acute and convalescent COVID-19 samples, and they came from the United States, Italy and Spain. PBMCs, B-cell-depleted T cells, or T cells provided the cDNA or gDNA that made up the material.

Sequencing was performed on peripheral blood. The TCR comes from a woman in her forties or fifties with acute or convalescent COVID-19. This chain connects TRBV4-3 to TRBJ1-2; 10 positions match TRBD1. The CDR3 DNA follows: TGCGCCAGCAGCCAAGATCGGGGACAGGGGAGGGATGGCTACACCTTC. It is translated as CASSQDRGQGRDGYTF.